What follows describes a single T cell receptor beta chain. This CDR3 has 15 amino acids. V lost 5 bases and J lost 1; bases outside the gene matches: 7. CDR1 LGHNT and CDR2 FRNRAP come from the germline V gene. Original analysis: Nucleated cell counts were estimated from reference gene primer amplification. Profiled with immunoSEQ multiplex PCR; TCRdb holds only in-frame clones, not every one. The D gene and trimming were derived from the DNA, and the V and J assignments and clone size from that table. The table lists approximately 35,000 clones, more than 75% of them singletons. The data stem from a study of blood T cell repertoires in COVID-19. Study-level information: COVID-19 samples collected from the United States, Italy and Spain covered acute and convalescent phases. Sample material is recorded as cDNA or gDNA derived from T cells, B-cell-depleted T cells, or PBMCs.

The sequenced sample consisted of peripheral blood. V gene TRBV12-5 combines with J gene TRBJ2-5, with TRBD1 identical over 7 bases. The TCR comes from a man older than 75 with acute or convalescent COVID-19. The CDR3 DNA reads TGTGCTAGTGGTGTGGGGGACAGCACCCAAGAGACCCAGTACTTC. Encoded protein: CASGVGDSTQETQYF.